This TCR beta chain was sequenced for a study of blood T cells in healthy people across ages (dated by TCRdb to 2015 to 2017). At the level of the whole study: In model experiments, template switching captured about one uniquely barcoded TCR beta cDNA molecule for every two T cells. The study analyzed two additional independent replicas of 1 million unique cDNA reads from the same blood draw for two donors, one aged 18 to 29 and one aged 80 or older. The study measured age-related changes in TCR beta repertoire diversity using deep sequencing normalized with unique cDNA molecular identifiers. To avoid experimental bias, donors of different ages were randomly spread across the sequencing lanes. The donors were split into four age groups: young (average 16 years), middle-aged (39), aged (62) and long-lived (approximately 80).

The CDR3 covers 16 residues, taking in both the cysteine and the phenylalanine. Only the CDR3 DNA stays, 48 bases, in frame from base 1. The germline V gene specifies SNHLY as CDR1 and FYNNEI as CDR2. For this chain, trimming is 3 bases at the V end and 7 bases at the J end, and the number of junction bases without a gene match is 11. The library was built by means of 5' RACE. Instrument on record: Illumina HiSeq 2500. A second PCR of roughly 7 to 11 cycles was performed with a sample-barcoded 5' primer and a J-beta primer mix. Each TCR beta cDNA molecule received a unique molecular identifier from a template-switch 5' adaptor carrying 12 random nucleotides. Each sample yielded at least 2.5 million CDR3-containing paired-end reads. All of the RNA was converted into first-strand cDNA using the Mint cDNA synthesis kit, with a TRBC-specific oligonucleotide serving as the primer. Following uracil-DNA glycosylase treatment, all cDNA underwent a first 18-cycle PCR with the universal primers M1SS and BC2_uni_R. Under the source paper's analysis protocol: For normalization, 1 million high-quality reads were randomly selected from each sample, with every read carrying a distinct molecular identifier. Reads sharing molecular identifiers were discarded rather than binned into consensus sequences. MiTCR, run with a Q25 quality threshold and the strictest error-elimination algorithm, handled CDR3 identification, clonotype clustering and error correction. A nonparametric unseen species model with Euler transformation was used to estimate lower-bound total TCR beta diversity. TCRdb redid the processing of the public reads, applying fastp at Q25 and MiXCR, and retained in-frame beta chains. Merged by CDR3 protein, the rows form single entries marked with the most common genes and DNA. The authors' filters were not applied to this entry. The sample data list 1.5 million to 2 million distinct CDR3 sequences, and 28% of these were observed just once. Less than 9.5% of the sample is taken by the ten largest.

A note on this clonotype: The clone's antigen remains unknown. One base away there is no much larger clone; base qualities are not given.

Overall study outcomes, separate from this receptor: There was a strong correlation between observed TCR beta diversity and the percentage of naive T cells measured by flow cytometry. Estimates of total diversity from one million sequenced T cells were regarded as lower bounds and underestimates. Compared with the aged group, the long-lived group had more naive CD4+ T cells, fewer expanded clones and increased TCR diversity, suggesting age selection. Observed TCR beta diversity per million T cells fell roughly linearly with age, and a significant reduction was already apparent by age around 44. The CMV infection status of donors was not known, potentially confounding age-related changes in expanded clonotypes. Because profiling used bulk unsorted PBMCs, naive and antigen-experienced compartments could not be compared conclusively.

Systemically healthy Caucasian individuals from Russia, 39 in total and aged roughly 6 to 90 years, were included as donors. Ten milliliters of peripheral blood were drawn from each donor into EDTA-treated Vacutainer tubes. Ficoll-Paque density-gradient centrifugation was used to isolate PBMCs, with at least 7 million per sample. Trizol reagent was used to extract total RNA from the PBMCs, yielding at least 6 micrograms per sample. For every donor, an aliquot of PBMCs went through flow cytometry to measure the percentages of naive CD45RAhigh/CD27high T cells. Sequencing was carried out using blood. The TCR was taken from a woman in her twenties or thirties in good health. The chain is encoded by TRBV2 joined to TRBJ2-1, and 8 junctional nucleotides match TRBD2. CDR3 loop: CASSDPSGRMRNEQFF. The nucleotide sequence reads as follows: TGTGCCAGCAGTGATCCCAGCGGGAGAATGAGGAATGAGCAGTTCTTC. Supplemented by the reference TRBV2 and TRBJ2-1 proteins around the CDR3, the complete variable domain is EPEVTQTPSHQVTQMGQEVILRCVPISNHLYFYWYRQILGQKVEFLVSFYNNEISEKSEIFDDQFSVERPDGSNFTLKIRSTKLEDSAMYFCASSDPSGRMRNEQFFGPGTRLTVL.